This note documents a single T cell receptor beta chain sequence. The CDR3 is 14 residues long. CDR1 and CDR2 from the germline V gene are SGHDN and FVKESK. V lost 4 bases to trimming and J lost 2 bases; unmatched junction nucleotides: 4. This sample stems from a study of blood T cell repertoires in COVID-19. On the study more broadly: Sites across the United States, Italy and Spain contributed samples from acute and convalescent COVID-19. PBMCs, B-cell-depleted T cells, or T cells provided the cDNA or gDNA that made up the material.

In the study's own analysis: Amplification of reference gene primers was used by the study to estimate nucleated cell counts. Sequencing was performed with immunoSEQ multiplex PCR; in TCRdb, only in-frame clones are kept and a portion is missing. The V and J calls and clone size are taken from that table; D and trimming were inferred from the DNA. Of about 110,000 clones listed, around nine tenths are singletons. The chain carries TRBV14 and TRBJ2-5; 7 nucleotides line up with TRBD1. Sequenced: peripheral blood. This sequence originates from a man aged 35-49 years with acute or convalescent COVID-19. The CDR3 DNA reads TGTGCCAGCAGCCTTCCGGGACAGCAAGAGACCCAGTACTTC. Protein: CASSLPGQQETQYF.